The rows below give T cell receptor beta chains drawn from one sample of a study of beta chain features in type 1 diabetes. Measured with immunoSEQ multiplex PCR; TCRdb has only the in-frame clones, and not every one. Altogether about 360,000 clones are present, around 12% being singletons, with the ten largest covering more than 0.015%. Input material: naive CD4+ T cells from blood. Receptor source: a young man in good health. CDR3s include the opening cysteine and the closing phenylalanine or tryptophan. Fields, in order: V gene, D gene, CDR3 length, clone size, J gene, CDR3 protein, CDR3 DNA. D genes are given only for firm matches. A clone size is listed for some rows: how often the clone was seen (once, few, many), or a class if it is expanded.

TRBV7-9,-,15,-,TRBJ1-6,CASSLGASYNSPLHF,TGTGCCAGCAGCTTAGGAGCGTCCTATAATTCACCCCTCCACTTT
TRBV7-9,-,14,few,TRBJ1-3,CASSPNRVGNTIYF,TGTGCCAGCAGCCCAAACAGGGTCGGCAACACCATATATTTT
TRBV18,-,14,few,TRBJ1-3,CASSPQGPGNTIYF,TGTGCCAGCTCACCGCAGGGGCCTGGAAACACCATATATTTT
TRBV5-4,-,14,-,TRBJ1-4,CASSKPGQHEKLFF,TGTGCCAGCAGCAAACCGGGACAACACGAAAAACTGTTTTTT
TRBV6-5,-,9,-,TRBJ1-2,CGRGYGYTF,TGTGGGAGGGGCTATGGCTACACCTTC
TRBV2,-,12,-,TRBJ2-3,CASSELGDTQYF,TGTGCCAGCAGTGAACTCGGAGATACGCAGTATTTT
TRBV7-2,TRBD2,18,few,TRBJ2-1,CASSFASGRPSSYNEQFF,TGTGCCAGCAGCTTCGCTAGCGGGCGACCAAGCTCCTACAATGAGCAGTTCTTC
TRBV7-3,TRBD2,17,-,TRBJ2-2,CASSLNRERGRTGELFF,TGTGCCAGCAGCTTAAATAGGGAGCGGGGTCGGACCGGGGAGCTGTTTTTT
TRBV14,TRBD2,16,few,TRBJ2-7,CASSHRTSGRRYEQYF,TGTGCCAGCAGCCACAGGACTAGCGGGAGGAGATACGAGCAGTACTTC
TRBV2,TRBD2,14,few,TRBJ2-7,CASNEGTSRTQRHF,TGTGCCAGCAACGAAGGGACTAGCAGAACCCAGCGGCACTTC
TRBV7-2,-,13,few,TRBJ2-3,CASSPREADTQYF,TGTGCCAGCAGCCCAAGAGAAGCAGATACGCAGTATTTT
TRBV15,TRBD1,17,few,TRBJ2-1,CATSRGGQGNSYNEQFF,TGTGCCACCAGCAGAGGTGGACAGGGTAACTCCTACAATGAGCAGTTCTTC
TRBV30,-,11,few,TRBJ1-1,CAWISGIEAFF,TGTGCCTGGATCTCCGGGATTGAAGCTTTCTTT
TRBV13,TRBD1,15,-,TRBJ2-5,CASSVYRGVQETQYF,TGTGCCAGCAGCGTTTACAGGGGGGTTCAAGAGACCCAGTACTTC
TRBV28,-,14,-,TRBJ2-5,CASSLAGDQETQYF,TGTGCCAGCAGTTTGGCAGGGGACCAAGAGACCCAGTACTTC
TRBV11-3,-,12,-,TRBJ1-2,CASSSHSYGYTF,TGTGCCAGCAGCTCTCACAGCTATGGCTACACCTTC
TRBV7-9,TRBD1,13,-,TRBJ2-5,CASSQQGARTQYF,TGTGCCAGCAGCCAACAGGGGGCGCGGACCCAGTACTTC
TRBV25-1,TRBD1,14,few,TRBJ2-1,CASSAGQGYNEQFF,TGTGCCAGCAGTGCCGGACAGGGTTACAATGAGCAGTTCTTC
TRBV7-2,-,13,few,TRBJ1-5,CASSLAGAQPQHF,TGTGCCAGCAGCTTAGCGGGCGCCCAGCCCCAGCATTTT
TRBV18,-,14,-,TRBJ2-3,CASSPPVGVDTQYF,TGTGCCAGCTCACCACCGGTAGGGGTAGATACGCAGTATTTT
TRBV28,-,12,-,TRBJ2-7,CASGPGAYEQYF,TGTGCCAGCGGGCCGGGGGCCTACGAGCAGTACTTC
TRBV4-3,-,16,-,TRBJ2-1,CASSQEVLARGNEQFF,TGCGCCAGCAGCCAAGAGGTCCTTGCGCGAGGCAATGAGCAGTTCTTC
TRBV14,-,16,-,TRBJ1-2,CASSQDLGGTYYGYTF,TGTGCCAGCAGCCAGGACCTAGGAGGGACCTACTATGGCTACACCTTC
TRBV4-3,-,14,few,TRBJ2-3,CASSPGLPGDTQYF,TGCGCCAGCAGCCCGGGACTCCCGGGCGATACGCAGTATTTT
TRBV7-8,TRBD2,15,few,TRBJ2-7,CASSLGGGGPYEQYF,TGTGCCAGCAGCTTAGGCGGGGGAGGGCCCTACGAGCAGTACTTC
TRBV7-6,TRBD1,15,once,TRBJ2-1,CASSAPGQGKNEQFF,TGTGCCAGCAGCGCCCCGGGACAGGGTAAAAATGAGCAGTTCTTC
TRBV9,TRBD2,18,-,TRBJ2-3,CASSVAPLGRGGPDTQYF,TGTGCCAGCAGCGTAGCCCCCCTAGGTCGGGGGGGCCCTGATACGCAGTATTTT
TRBV4-3,-,14,-,TRBJ2-2,CASSFRYIGGELFF,TGCGCCAGCAGCTTCCGATATATCGGGGGGGAGCTGTTTTTT
TRBV7-9,-,14,-,TRBJ1-2,CASSLSQGRYGYTF,TGTGCCAGCAGCTTATCACAGGGAAGATATGGCTACACCTTC
TRBV7-3,-,16,few,TRBJ2-1,CASSHEAGHSYNEQFF,TGTGCCAGCAGCCATGAGGCGGGGCACTCCTACAATGAGCAGTTCTTC
TRBV14,-,14,many,TRBJ2-1,CASSTTGLRNEQFF,TGTGCCAGCAGCACAACGGGACTGCGGAATGAGCAGTTCTTC
TRBV5-1,-,15,-,TRBJ1-2,CASSLGDTGAVGYTF,TGCGCCAGCAGCTTGGGGGACACAGGCGCTGTTGGCTACACCTTC
TRBV9,-,14,few,TRBJ1-2,CASSGQFDSYGYTF,TGTGCCAGCAGCGGCCAATTTGACAGTTATGGCTACACCTTC
TRBV25-1,-,13,few,TRBJ2-4,CASSDRTRAIQYF,TGTGCCAGCAGTGACCGTACGCGAGCCATTCAGTACTTC
TRBV29-1,-,12,few,TRBJ2-1,CSGRDSYNEQFF,TGCAGCGGGAGGGACTCCTACAATGAGCAGTTCTTC
TRBV19,TRBD1,16,few,TRBJ2-7,CASSTILGTGNYEQYF,TGTGCCAGTAGTACCATCCTTGGGACAGGGAACTACGAGCAGTACTTC
TRBV6-6,TRBD1,14,few,TRBJ1-1,CASSSTQGGTEAFF,TGTGCCAGCAGTTCGACACAGGGGGGGACTGAAGCTTTCTTT
TRBV7-6,-,15,-,TRBJ1-3,CASSLGFGSGNTIYF,TGTGCCAGCAGCTTAGGTTTCGGGTCTGGAAACACCATATATTTT
TRBV28,-,15,-,TRBJ2-5,CASSSTSGGSETQYF,TGTGCCAGCAGTTCCACCTCAGGGGGGTCGGAGACCCAGTACTTC
TRBV6-6,TRBD1,11,-,TRBJ2-7,CAGGTGGEQYF,TGTGCCGGAGGGACAGGGGGCGAGCAGTACTTC
TRBV4-3,TRBD1,15,-,TRBJ1-6,CASSLREVGGSPLHF,TGCGCCAGCAGCCTCCGAGAGGTAGGGGGCTCACCCCTCCACTTT
TRBV5-1,-,16,-,TRBJ2-5,CASSSDIGVSQETQYF,TGCGCCAGCAGCTCGGATATCGGGGTTTCCCAAGAGACCCAGTACTTC
TRBV6-5,-,14,-,TRBJ1-1,CAIKGSGEGTEAFF,TGTGCCATCAAGGGATCTGGGGAGGGCACTGAAGCTTTCTTT
TRBV19,TRBD1,16,few,TRBJ2-7,CASSSPGQGNSYEQYF,TGTGCCAGTAGTTCGCCGGGACAGGGAAACTCCTACGAGCAGTACTTC
TRBV28,TRBD1,15,-,TRBJ2-3,CASSFGTGGTDTQYF,TGTGCCAGCAGTTTCGGGACAGGGGGCACAGATACGCAGTATTTT
TRBV14,TRBD2,17,few,TRBJ2-1,CASSQTRLAGGRDEQFF,TGTGCCAGCAGCCAAACCAGACTAGCGGGGGGGCGAGATGAGCAGTTCTTC
TRBV9,-,13,-,TRBJ2-3,CASSSGSTDTQYF,TGTGCCAGCAGCTCCGGGAGCACAGATACGCAGTATTTT
TRBV9,-,15,few,TRBJ2-1,CASSPYMNSYNEQFF,TGTGCCAGCAGCCCTTACATGAACTCCTACAATGAGCAGTTCTTC
TRBV4-2,-,15,few,TRBJ2-5,CASSRSYENQETQYF,TGTGCCAGCAGCCGGTCCTATGAGAACCAAGAGACCCAGTACTTC
TRBV25-1,-,14,-,TRBJ2-4,CASRGGGDGNIQYF,TGTGCCAGCAGGGGAGGAGGGGATGGGAACATTCAGTACTTC
TRBV9,-,16,-,TRBJ2-7,CASSPQGSPVSYEQYF,TGTGCCAGCTCCCCCCAGGGCAGCCCCGTCTCGTACGAGCAGTACTTC
TRBV5-6,-,15,few,TRBJ1-6,CASSNSDFYNSPLHF,TGTGCCAGCAGCAATAGCGATTTCTATAATTCACCCCTCCACTTT
TRBV9,TRBD1,15,few,TRBJ2-1,CASVPPGQLYNEQFF,TGTGCCAGCGTTCCCCCGGGACAGCTATACAATGAGCAGTTCTTC
TRBV28,-,13,few,TRBJ2-7,CASSEGGSYEQYF,TGTGCCAGCAGTGAAGGGGGCTCCTACGAGCAGTACTTC
TRBV5-4,-,14,-,TRBJ2-5,CASSLLSSGETQYF,TGTGCCAGCAGCTTGCTCTCGTCGGGGGAGACCCAGTACTTC